This T cell receptor (beta chain) was identified in a study of T cell changes during pregnancy in multiple sclerosis. Sequencing used immunoSEQ multiplex PCR; TCRdb keeps in-frame clones, though not all of them. Counted here are tens of thousands of clones, around 94% occurring once; the ten biggest clones make up roughly 2.8%. Trimming took off 0 bases at V and 5 bases at J, with 11 bases between the two ends. The CDR3 covers 15 residues. Per the germline V gene, CDR1 is GTSNPN and CDR2 is SVGIG (reference sequence). Material: peripheral blood, obtained in the third trimester of pregnancy. The V and J genes are TRBV30 and TRBJ2-6; maybe TRBD1 (5 bases). The receptor comes from a female donor in good health, enrolled as a control in a pregnancy study. CDR3 sequence reads: CAWSVATARANVLTF. For the CDR3, the DNA is TGTGCCTGGAGTGTAGCGACAGCTCGGGCCAACGTCCTGACTTTC.